This T cell receptor (beta chain) was found in a study of blood T cells in healthy people across ages. A sample-barcoded 5' primer and a J-beta primer mix were used in a second PCR of about 6 to 11 cycles. Tags on each cDNA molecule came from a template-switch adaptor with 12 random nucleotides. TCRdb itself ran the 5' RACE reads through MiXCR, one entry per CDR3 protein. The sample gives 450,000 to 650,000 distinct CDR3 sequences, about 25% of which show up once; 7.5% to 9% is in the top ten. This same sample was also taken into another study, of T cells of mothers and their children.

Sequencing used blood. The source of this sequence is a boy between 10 and 17 years old in good health.

The CDR3 bases are TGTGCCATCAGTGAGTCGGACAGGGGCGGATACGAGCAGTACTTC. Translated, it gives CAISESDRGGYEQYF. This chain links TRBV10-3 with TRBJ2-7, with TRBD1 matching 9 bases. V shed 0 bases, J shed 4 bases, and the junction held 4 bases outside the gene matches. This CDR3 region has 15 residues. CDR1 is ENHRY, CDR2 SYGVKD, per germline.